The 20 T cell receptor beta chains reported below all come from one sample, sequenced in a study of molecular identifiers for immune sequencing clone quantification (dated by TCRdb to the late 2010s). The library was made by PCR. The sequencer listed for this sample is Illumina HiSeq 4000. TCRdb itself trimmed the public reads at Q25 with fastp, ran MiXCR and retained productive beta chains. Every distinct CDR3 protein forms one entry, paired with its most common genes and DNA. The sample table contains some 59,000 distinct CDR3 sequences; only one count was recorded for 25% of them. Of the sample, 1.9% falls within the top ten clones. The specimen was naive CD8+ T cells from blood, with Jurkat cell RNA spiked in. What this sample's cell subset or site label stands for: FACS-sorted CD8+CD4-CCR7+CD45RA+ naive T cells. These receptors came from a human donor in good health. Some libraries in this study had Jurkat cell RNA spiked in.

The CDR3 region is CASSQDFNEQFF. In DNA form, the CDR3 reads TGTGCCAGCAGCCAGGACTTCAATGAGCAGTTCTTC. The chain recombines TRBV7-9 with TRBJ2-1, with D maybe TRBD2 (5 bases). This CDR3 spans 12 amino acids. The germline V gene has CDR1 SEHNR and CDR2 FQNEAQ (reference sequence). Between the trimmed V and J ends, which lost 5 bases and 6 bases, there was a span of 8 bases.

This clonotype occurred many times. V usage is TRBV30 and J usage is TRBJ1-1, with a weak D call TRBD1 (6 bases). Germline V gene data show CDR1 as GTSNPN and CDR2 as SVGIG (reference sequence). Trimming stripped 4 bases from V and 7 bases from J, with 16 bases between. There are 13 residues in the CDR3. Written as DNA, the CDR3 is TGTGCCTGGACCCCGGACTCGACAGGTGAAGCTTTCTTT. Protein: CAWTPDSTGEAFF. Filled out from reference TRBV30 and TRBJ1-1, the complete variable domain reads SQTIHQWPATLVQPVGSPLSLECTVEGTSNPNLYWYRQAAGRGLQLLFYSVGIGQISSEVPQNLSASRPQDRQFILSSKKLLLSDSGFYLCAWTPDSTGEAFFGQGTRLTVV.

This clonotype was seen just once. A read error may explain this, as a much larger clone is one base away. The genes are TRBV7-9 and TRBJ2-1; D uncertain. This CDR3 contains 12 residues. Per the germline V gene, CDR1 is SEHNR and CDR2 is FQNEAQ (reference sequence). Trimming took off 11 bases at V and 6 bases at J, with 14 bases between the two ends. The CDR3 region is CAGTPEPNEQFF. The CDR3 nucleotides are TGTGCCGGCACTCCCGAGCCCAATGAGCAGTTCTTC.

There are many counts of this clonotype. V usage is TRBV6-5 and J usage is TRBJ2-3, with D unresolved. Trimming pared 1 base from V and 2 bases from J, leaving 4 bases between. Germline CDR1 reads MNHEY; CDR2 reads SVGAGI. The CDR3 loop spans 13 amino acids. CDR3 DNA sequence: TGTGCCAGCAGTTACTTCGACACAGATACGCAGTATTTT. It specifies CASSYFDTDTQYF.

The sample holds many counts of this clonotype. The chain employs TRBV14 and TRBJ1-2; D gene ambiguous. Trimming left V 2 bases short and J 0 bases short, with 4 bases between. This CDR3 contains 13 residues. Per the germline V gene, CDR1 is SGHDN and CDR2 is FVKESK. CDR3 protein: CASSQSTNYGYTF. CDR3 in DNA: TGTGCCAGCAGCCAATCAACTAACTATGGCTACACCTTC. Using reference TRBV14 and TRBJ1-2 for the parts outside the CDR3, the full variable domain is EAGVTQFPSHSVIEKGQTVTLRCDPISGHDNLYWYRRVMGKEIKFLLHFVKESKQDESGMPNNRFLAERTGGTYSTLKVQPAELEDSGVYFCASSQSTNYGYTFGSGTRLTVV.

This clonotype was observed at least ten times. This sequence joins TRBV4-1 and TRBJ2-1, with 10 nucleotides matching TRBD2. The trim removed 5 bases at V and 5 bases at J, leaving 6 bases unmatched. In germline, CDR1 is MGHRA, CDR2 YSYEKL. The CDR3 runs to 15 residues. The CDR3 DNA is TGCGCCAGCAGCACGAGCGGGAGGGAGAACAATGAGCAGTTCTTC. It translates to CASSTSGRENNEQFF.

In its sample, this clonotype was seen a few times. The chain joins TRBV4-3 to TRBJ2-7; TRBD2 matches 13 bases. The CDR3 has 17 residues. Unmatched junction bases numbered 7, after V lost 1 base and J lost 4 bases. The V gene's germline CDR1 is LGHNA and CDR2 YSLEER. The CDR3 DNA follows: TGCGCCAGCAGCCAAGGGGTTCGGACTAGCGGGGGTTACGAGCAGTACTTC. It yields the protein CASSQGVRTSGGYEQYF.

This clonotype was seen only a few times. This sequence joins TRBV28 and TRBJ1-1; the D gene is possibly TRBD1 (5 bases). Trimming took off 7 bases at V and 4 bases at J, with 25 bases between the two ends. CDR3 length equals 17 residues. Germline-derived CDR1 and CDR2 are MDHEN and SYDVKM. Here the CDR3 reads CASTTPQDTGWLTEAFF. CDR3 bases: TGTGCCAGCACGACCCCGCAGGACACGGGGTGGCTCACTGAAGCTTTCTTT.

As concerns this clonotype: This could be a read error, since a much larger clone is one nucleotide away. This chain links TRBV20-1 with TRBJ2-1, with TRBD2 identical over 10 bases. The CDR3 length is 12 residues. The J segment lost 11 bases and the V segment lost 3 bases, leaving 4 bases of the junction unmatched. In germline, CDR1 is DFQATT, CDR2 SNEGSKA (reference sequence). The CDR3 DNA reads as TGCAGTGCTAGGACTAGCGGGCATAAGCAGTTCTTC. This sequence encodes CSARTSGHKQFF.

This chain connects TRBV6-5 to TRBJ2-1, with D hard to call. Germline V gives CDR1 MNHEY, CDR2 SVGAGI. Deletions cut 1 base from V and 3 bases from J, with 10 bases between. This CDR3 region has 15 residues. The CDR3 spells CASSYFQVGYNEQFF. The CDR3 DNA reads as TGTGCCAGCAGTTACTTTCAAGTTGGCTACAATGAGCAGTTCTTC.

Notes on this clonotype: A read error is possible here, since a much larger clone lies one base away. This rearrangement joins TRBV7-2 to TRBJ1-6, with 7 positions matching TRBD1. Per the germline V gene, CDR1 is SGHTA and CDR2 is FQGNSA. The CDR3 covers 18 residues. The CDR3 region has the DNA TGTGCCATCAGCTTAGCACAGGGGTCGTATAGATGGGATTCACCCCTCCACTTT. This gives the protein CAISLAQGSYRWDSPLHF. The complete variable domain, with remaining parts taken from reference TRBV7-2 and TRBJ1-6, reads GAGVSQSPSNKVTEKGKDVELRCDPISGHTALYWYRQSLGQGLEFLIYFQGNSAPDKSGLPSDRFSAERTGGSVSTLTIQRTQQEDSAVYLCAISLAQGSYRWDSPLHFGNGTRLTVT.

The table lists this clonotype with many counts. The chain uses TRBV12-3 or TRBV12-4 and TRBJ1-2; 8 bases map to TRBD1. The CDR3 runs 18 residues. Trimming cost V 4 bases and J 5 bases; bases outside gene matches: 18. This CDR3 is CASSSLGSGGLILYGYTF. Here the CDR3 DNA reads TGTGCCAGCAGTTCTCTTGGGTCAGGGGGCCTCATTCTTTATGGCTACACCTTC.

With respect to this clonotype: The junction does not match germline at one end; this may be a read error. The CDR3 DNA follows: TGTGCCAGCAGCCCGGACAGGGCTATGAACACTGAAACTTTCTTT. Translating it yields CASSPDRAMNTETFF. The V call is TRBV3-1, the J call TRBJ1-1, with 8 bases that match TRBD1. CDR1 and CDR2 from the germline V gene are LGHDT and YNNKEL (reference sequence). This CDR3 spans 15 amino acids.

This clonotype came up many times. The J gene is TRBJ2-3, the V gene TRBV24-1; tentatively, D is TRBD1 (5 bases). Trimming left V 3 bases short and J 4 bases short, with 19 bases between. Germline V lookup: CDR1 KGHDR, CDR2 SFDVKD. The CDR3 covers 17 residues. The CDR3 region is CATSDTSQGATPDTQYF. CDR3 nucleotide sequence: TGTGCCACCAGTGATACTTCCCAGGGCGCTACTCCAGATACGCAGTATTTT.

Ten or more counts support this clonotype. This sequence joins TRBV12-3 or TRBV12-4 and TRBJ2-7, with D perhaps given as TRBD1 or TRBD2 (6 bases each). The length of the CDR3 is 15 residues. The V end was cut by 6 bases, the J end by 5 bases, with 20 bases between. For the CDR3, the DNA is TGTGCCAGCAGCCAAATGTCCGGGGGCCCTGACGAGCAGTACTTC. Translating gives CASSQMSGGPDEQYF.

This clonotype was recorded a few times. Just one base apart from a much larger clone, this may be a read error. V gene TRBV7-6 combines with J gene TRBJ2-5, with 7 bases aligning to TRBD2. The length of the CDR3 is 11 residues. Per germline, CDR1 SGHVS and CDR2 FNYEAQ. J was trimmed by 9 bases and V by 5 bases; bases with no gene match: 3. CDR3: CASSLREPQYF. The CDR3 DNA reads as TGTGCCAGCAGCCTGCGGGAGCCCCAGTACTTC.

A remark on this clonotype: This may be a read error: a much more frequent sequence differs by one nucleotide. The J gene is TRBJ1-1, the V gene TRBV27; 8 bases line up with TRBD1. The germline V gene has CDR1 MNHEY and CDR2 SMNVEV (reference sequence). Germline trimming cut 6 bases from V and 6 bases from J; bases unmatched to any gene: 9. The CDR3 contains 14 residues. CDR3 amino acids: CASSPTGGSSEAFF. Here the CDR3 DNA reads TGTGCCAGCAGCCCAACAGGGGGGTCCTCTGAAGCTTTCTTT.

This clonotype was recorded many times. The chain joins TRBV3-1 to TRBJ1-5; D is perhaps TRBD1 (6 bases). Trimming took 1 base from V and 6 from J, leaving 13 bases between them. Looked up from germline, CDR1 is LGHDT and CDR2 is YNNKEL (reference sequence). The CDR3 loop spans 15 amino acids. The CDR3 DNA reads as TGTGCCAGCAGCCAAGTTTTGGGGGCAGGTCAGCCCCAGCATTTT. It is translated as CASSQVLGAGQPQHF. Filled out from reference TRBV3-1 and TRBJ1-5, the complete variable domain reads DTAVSQTPKYLVTQMGNDKSIKCEQNLGHDTMYWYKQDSKKFLKIMFSYNNKELIINETVPNRFSPKSPDKAHLNLHINSLELGDSAVYFCASSQVLGAGQPQHFGDGTRLSIL.

To note about this clonotype: A clone one base away is much larger, so this may be a read error. The chain employs TRBV27 and TRBJ1-4; weak D call: TRBD1 (6 bases). The CDR3 has 18 amino acids. The germline CDR1 and CDR2 sequences are MNHEY and SMNVEV (reference sequence). CDR3 loop: CASSLLVTGTPTNEKLVF. The CDR3 DNA is TGTGCCAGCAGTTTACTTGTTACAGGGACGCCAACTAATGAAAAACTGGTTTTT.

This clonotype turned up a few times. V usage is TRBV4-2 and J usage is TRBJ2-7; D might be TRBD1 (6 bases). The CDR3 covers 15 residues. Trimming left V 1 base short and J 2 bases short, with 12 bases between. The germline gives CDR1 LGHNA, CDR2 YNFKEQ. This chain's CDR3 is CASSQGMAGAYEQYF. The CDR3 nucleotides read TGTGCCAGCAGCCAAGGGATGGCAGGGGCCTACGAGCAGTACTTC.